The 10 T cell receptor beta chains in this list originate from one sample, sequenced in a study of T cells in Graves' hyperthyroidism and ophthalmopathy. Amplification yielded TCR beta CDR3 regions, with RNA transcripts as the source. First-round RT-PCR with HTBI primers amplified the TCR CDR3 region. TCRdb ran MiXCR on the multiplex PCR reads and lists one entry per CDR3 protein. The repertoire consists of 250,000 to 300,000 distinct CDR3 sequences, with approximately 17% occurring once and the leading ten covering approximately 57%. The sample consisted of blood. The receptors come from a woman between 55 and 75 years old with Graves' ophthalmopathy.

The chain recombines TRBV20-1 with TRBJ1-1, with a possible D match to TRBD1 (5 bases). The CDR3 is made up of 14 amino acids. The germline gives CDR1 DFQATT, CDR2 SNEGSKA (reference sequence). Trimming took 6 bases from V and 1 from J, leaving 15 bases between them. CDR3 sequence (DNA): TGCAGTGCGAAAAAAGGACACGGGAACACTGAAGCTTTCTTT. This gives the protein CSAKKGHGNTEAFF.

This clonotype occurred a few times. This chain connects TRBV15 to TRBJ2-5; D gene ambiguous. V lost 4 bases and J lost 2, with 11 bases in between. This CDR3 comprises 14 residues. Germline V gene sequence: CDR1 LNHNV, CDR2 YYDKDF (reference sequence). CDR3 protein: CATSNLLSQETQYF. DNA of the CDR3: TGTGCCACCAGCAACCTATTATCACAAGAGACCCAGTACTTC.

Comment on this clonotype: A much larger clone differs by one base, so this may be a read error. This sequence joins TRBV12-3 or TRBV12-4 and TRBJ2-2; 14 bases fit TRBD2. This CDR3 spans 19 amino acids. CDR3 sequence: CASSLGTSGGLTNTGELSF. CDR3 nucleotides: TGTGCCAGCAGTCTAGGGACTAGCGGGGGTCTGACGAACACCGGGGAGCTGTCTTTT.

Only a few counts were recorded for this clonotype. The chain combines TRBV5-1 with TRBJ2-2; 9 bases are shared with TRBD2. The CDR3 runs 16 residues. V shed 5 bases and J 1 base; nucleotides not matched to a gene: 6. Germline loops: CDR1 SGHRS, CDR2 YFSETQ. The CDR3 sequence is CASRQISGGNTGELFF. The CDR3 DNA follows: TGCGCCAGCAGGCAGATTAGCGGGGGGAACACCGGGGAGCTGTTTTTT.

This clonotype occurred many times. The CDR3 coding sequence is TGTGCCAGCAGTTTTACAGTCTCCTACGAGCAGTACTTC. It is translated as CASSFTVSYEQYF. J is TRBJ2-7 and V is TRBV12-3 or TRBV12-4; no clear D. The germline V and J ends were trimmed by 3 bases and 0 bases, with 6 bases remaining between them. The CDR3 consists of 13 residues.

This clonotype was detected many times. CDR3 protein: CASSLTGDRTDTQYF. In nucleotides, the CDR3 is TGTGCCAGCAGCTTAACCGGGGACAGAACAGATACGCAGTATTTT. V usage is TRBV7-3 and J usage is TRBJ2-3, with TRBD1 matching over 7 bases. CDR3 size: 15 residues. The J segment lost 3 bases and the V segment lost 0 bases, leaving 3 bases of the junction unmatched. The V gene's germline CDR1 is SGHTA and CDR2 FQGTGA.

Only a few counts were recorded for this clonotype. The chain combines TRBV20-1 with TRBJ2-5; 10 bases match TRBD2. V gave up 3 bases and J gave up 5 bases; unmatched junction bases: 3. Germline V gene lookup returns CDR1 DFQATT and CDR2 SNEGSKA (reference sequence). The CDR3 covers 13 residues. CDR3 residues: CSASFSGGETQYF. CDR3 nucleotide sequence: TGCAGTGCTAGTTTTAGCGGGGGGGAGACCCAGTACTTC.

Regarding this clonotype: A junction boundary mismatches the germline segment, possibly from a read error. CDR3 nucleotides: TGCGCCAGCAGCCAGTTTAGCGACGAGCAGTACTTC. This codes for CASSQFSDEQYF. V is TRBV5-8 and J is TRBJ2-7, with a tentative D call TRBD2 (5 bases). The CDR3 runs 12 residues. Germline values: CDR1 SGHTS, CDR2 YDEGEE. Variable domain in full (rest from reference TRBV5-8 and TRBJ2-7): EAGVTQSPTHLIKTRGQQATLRCSPISGHTSVYWYQQALGLGLQFLLWYDEGEERNRGNFPPRFSGRQFPNYSSELNVNALELEDSALYLCASSQFSDEQYFGPGTRLTVT.

This clonotype appeared many times. V and J are TRBV7-2 and TRBJ1-6; D not certain. CDR3 length equals 13 residues. Per the germline V gene, CDR1 is SGHTA and CDR2 is FQGNSA. Trimming pared 0 bases from V and 10 bases from J, leaving 7 bases between. The CDR3 nucleotides are TGTGCCAGCAGCTTAGCTCGGGGATCACCCCTCCACTTT. Its protein is CASSLARGSPLHF. Using reference TRBV7-2 and TRBJ1-6 for the parts outside the CDR3, the full variable domain is GAGVSQSPSNKVTEKGKDVELRCDPISGHTALYWYRQSLGQGLEFLIYFQGNSAPDKSGLPSDRFSAERTGGSVSTLTIQRTQQEDSAVYLCASSLARGSPLHFGNGTRLTVT.

This clonotype was counted at least ten times. One end of the junction fails to match germline, which may point to a read error. The chain recombines TRBV2 with TRBJ2-3; D is unclear. CDR1 and CDR2 (germline): SNHLY, FYNNEI. The CDR3 is 17 amino acids. CDR3 bases: TGTGCCAGCAGCGAAGCGCCTTATGAGAAAGGAACAGATACGCAGTATTTT. This codes for CASSEAPYEKGTDTQYF.